Following are 15 T cell receptor beta chains from one sample sequenced in a study of T cells after yellow fever vaccination. TCRdb itself ran the 5' RACE reads through MiXCR, one entry per CDR3 protein. This repertoire shows about 340,000 distinct CDR3 sequences, 8.7% found once; its top ten account for more than 15%. The source was PBMCs, collected on the day of the first yellow fever vaccination. The receptors were sampled from a man between 18 and 35 years old who received the YFV17D yellow fever vaccine.

This clonotype was detected only a few times. This chain joins TRBV28 and TRBJ2-3, with a tentative D call TRBD1 (5 bases). The CDR3 extends over 13 amino acids. Germline CDR1 reads MDHEN; CDR2 reads SYDVKM. Trimming pared 3 bases from V and 6 bases from J, leaving 10 bases between. The CDR3 spells CASSFANRDTQYF. CDR3 coding DNA: TGTGCCAGCAGTTTTGCAAACAGGGATACGCAGTATTTT.

This clonotype was seen repeatedly, ten times or more. This chain uses TRBV3-1 with TRBJ2-3; D gene uncertain. The germline V gene has CDR1 LGHDT and CDR2 YNNKEL (reference sequence). V lost 0 bases and J 2 bases, leaving 9 bases between the germline ends. This CDR3 contains 15 residues. CDR3 in DNA: TGTGCCAGCAGCCAAGAGTGGAAGGACACAGATACGCAGTATTTT. Its translation is CASSQEWKDTDTQYF.

The table lists this clonotype with many counts. The V and J genes are TRBV6-1 and TRBJ2-1, with a possible D match to TRBD2 (5 bases). CDR1 MNHNS and CDR2 SASEGT come from the germline V gene. Deletions cut 8 bases from V and 0 bases from J, with 17 bases between. This CDR3 spans 16 amino acids. CDR3 residues: CASGHRSGSSYNEQFF. The CDR3 region has the DNA TGTGCCAGCGGCCATAGGTCTGGGAGCTCCTACAATGAGCAGTTCTTC.

The V and J genes are TRBV6-2 or TRBV6-3 and TRBJ1-1, with no clear D. The CDR3 is made up of 14 amino acids. Looked up from germline, CDR1 is MNHEY and CDR2 is SVGEGT. V shed 6 bases and J shed 4 bases, with 15 bases lying between them. CDR3 coding DNA: TGTGCCAGCAGCCCCGAAGGGCCTGTCACTGAAGCTTTCTTT. It codes for CASSPEGPVTEAFF.

This sequence joins TRBV6-2 or TRBV6-3 and TRBJ2-1; 9 bases align to TRBD1. Germline V lookup: CDR1 MNHEY, CDR2 SVGEGT. Trimming took 2 bases from V and 8 from J; bases not matched to a gene: 10. The CDR3 loop spans 16 amino acids. DNA of the CDR3: TGTGCCAGCAGTTACATTCTAGGGACAGGGAAAGATGAGCAGTTCTTC. It translates to CASSYILGTGKDEQFF.

This clonotype was counted at least ten times. J is TRBJ2-7 and V is TRBV4-1; TRBD2 aligns across 11 bases. The CDR3 contains 15 residues. The germline V gene has CDR1 MGHRA and CDR2 YSYEKL. V was clipped by 1 base and J by 2 bases; unmatched bases: 1. The CDR3 nucleotides read TGCGCCAGCAGCCAAGTACTAGCGGGGGCCTACGAGCAGTACGTC. This codes for CASSQVLAGAYEQYV.

The J gene is TRBJ1-2, the V gene TRBV6-5, with 7 bases that match TRBD1. From germline, CDR1 is MNHEY and CDR2 SVGAGI. The CDR3 contains 15 residues. J gave up 4 bases and V 0 bases, and 5 bases lay outside the gene matches. CDR3 nucleotide sequence: TGTGCCAGCAGTTACTCGGCCAGGGGGGGCTATGGCTACACCTTC. This translates into CASSYSARGGYGYTF.

At least ten counts were recorded for this clonotype. The chain uses TRBV7-2 and TRBJ1-1, with D possibly TRBD1 on 6 matching bases. Germline-derived CDR1 and CDR2 are SGHTA and FQGNSA. This CDR3 is built from 13 residues. Trimming cost V 4 bases and J 7 bases, with 13 bases left between them. The CDR3 DNA reads as TGTGCCAGCAGCTCAGGACAGAAGGTTGAAGCTTTCTTT. Amino acids: CASSSGQKVEAFF.

This chain joins TRBV5-1 and TRBJ1-3; no reliable D call. Trimming left V 0 bases short and J 7 bases short, with 8 bases between. The CDR3 is made up of 13 amino acids. The germline gives CDR1 SGHRS, CDR2 YFSETQ. The CDR3 is CASSLENGNTIYF. CDR3 coding DNA: TGCGCCAGCAGCTTGGAGAACGGCAACACCATATATTTT.

This clonotype was seen more than once but under ten times. CDR3 coding DNA: TGCGCCAGCAGCCAAGATGTGGGTAGCAATCAGCCCCAGCATTTT. It translates to CASSQDVGSNQPQHF. V and J are TRBV4-1 and TRBJ1-5; D is unclear. In germline, CDR1 is MGHRA, CDR2 YSYEKL. This CDR3 is 15 amino acids long. V was shortened by 0 bases and J by 0 bases, with 6 bases between the two germline ends.

This clonotype was picked up a small number of times. The V gene is TRBV20-1, the J gene TRBJ1-3, with 8 bases matching TRBD1. This CDR3 contains 13 residues. CDR1 is DFQATT, CDR2 SNEGSKA, per germline (reference sequence). V trimming: 5 bases; J trimming: 7 bases; junction bases outside the gene matches: 7. CDR3 nucleotide sequence: TGCAGTGCTCAGACAGGGGCGCTGAACACCATATATTTT. Translated: CSAQTGALNTIYF.

This clonotype occurred once. With a much larger clone just one base away, this may be a read error. The rearrangement uses TRBV12-3 or TRBV12-4 and TRBJ1-6, with D unresolved. This CDR3 contains 14 residues. The CDR3 DNA reads as TGTGCCAGCAGTTTAGGTGGGGAAGGGTCACCCCTCCCCTTT. Translating it yields CASSLGGEGSPLPF.

This clonotype occurred many times. The chain combines TRBV7-8 with TRBJ1-2; 10 nucleotides agree with TRBD1. The CDR3 length is 14 residues. V was clipped by 5 bases and J by 6 bases; unmatched bases: 6. Per germline, CDR1 SGHVS and CDR2 FQNEAQ. CDR3 coding DNA: TGTGCCAGCAGCCCGAGACAGGGGGCGGATGGCTACACCTTC. Protein product: CASSPRQGADGYTF.

V usage is TRBV28 and J usage is TRBJ2-7; TRBD1 is a possible D gene (6 bases). V lost 6 bases to trimming and J lost 9 bases, with 21 bases between them. The CDR3 has 14 amino acids. Germline V CDR1 and CDR2: MDHEN, SYDVKM. CDR3 sequence: CASSQTLVQGTQYV. CDR3 in DNA: TGTGCCAGCAGCCAAACCCTAGTACAGGGCACGCAGTACGTC.

This chain joins TRBV18 and TRBJ1-5; D remains unclear. CDR1 and CDR2 from the germline V gene are KGHSH and LQKENI. The CDR3 runs to 15 residues. Trimming stripped 2 bases from V and 8 bases from J, with 16 bases between. The CDR3 nucleotides are TGTGCCAGCTCACCAACCGGGAACCCGTTTGAGCCCCAGCATTTT. As protein: CASSPTGNPFEPQHF. Based on the CDR3 plus reference TRBV18 and TRBJ1-5, the full variable domain is NAGVMQNPRHLVRRRGQEARLRCSPMKGHSHVYWYRQLPEEGLKFMVYLQKENIIDESGMPKERFSAEFPKEGPSILRIQQVVRGDSAAYFCASSPTGNPFEPQHFGDGTRLSIL.